The rows below give T cell receptor beta chains drawn from one sample of a study of Graves' ophthalmopathy and Graves' hyperthyroidism. A single record per CDR3 protein comes from TCRdb applying MiXCR to the multiplex PCR reads. The table has approximately 700,000 distinct CDR3 sequences, over 40% seen once; the top ten hold 2.5% to 3.5%. The sequenced sample consisted of peripheral blood. The source is an adult man with Graves' ophthalmopathy. CDR3s include the opening cysteine and the closing phenylalanine or tryptophan.

v_gene	CDR3aa
TRBV15	CATSSHDLGATNEKLFF
TRBV6-1	CASLRSRGLHTEAFF
TRBV19	CASTTTREGELFF
TRBV10-3	CAISENSGRDYGYTF
TRBV9	CASSVRTGSYEQYF
TRBV2	CASRIPQGTQYF
TRBV7-9	CASSLGAQNTIYF
TRBV5-1	CASSLRSSISTGELFF
TRBV11-2	CASSQRVTQYF
TRBV25-1	CASSQFSTNYSYTF
TRBV20-1	CSAETASYEQYF
TRBV4-3	CASSQGPLYEQYF
TRBV20-1	CSARGLATAGELFF